Sequencing of this T cell receptor (beta chain) was carried out in a study of radiation and T cells in renal cell carcinoma. Study findings and constraints: From baseline, blood top tumor clonotypes peaked at 2 weeks post-radiation. Pretreatment tumor biopsies were lacking, so baseline clonotypes are unknown.

Here immunoSEQ multiplex PCR was the method, and the copy in TCRdb shows in-frame clones only, minus some. Of 60,000 to 80,000 clones listed, about 80% were seen once; the top ten hold approximately 5%. Trimming took 4 bases from V and 1 from J, leaving 12 bases between them. Germline V gene data show CDR1 as SGHNT and CDR2 as YYREEE (reference sequence). The CDR3 extends over 15 amino acids. Time point in this sample: blood 2 weeks post-SBRT. Treatment described: 15 Gy SBRT to primary tumor, nephrectomy 4 weeks later. Serial blood draws occurred at baseline and 2 and 4 weeks post-SBRT. The patient's renal cell carcinoma had clear cell pathology. A note on this clone: Its antigen is undetermined.

The sequences come from blood, collected from a patient whose treatment included radiotherapy and nephrectomy. This sequence originates from a man in his sixties with renal cell carcinoma. The chain is built from TRBV5-4 and TRBJ2-1, with D hard to call. The CDR3 nucleotides read TGTGCCAGCAGCCTACCGACCAATTCCTACAATGAGCAGTTCTTC. Protein sequence: CASSLPTNSYNEQFF.